This T cell receptor beta chain originates from a study of Ad26.COV2.S vaccination and SARS-CoV-2 variants. CDR3 length: 14 amino acids. V gave up 5 bases and J gave up 9 bases; unmatched junction bases: 12. The V gene's germline CDR1 is SGHTA and CDR2 FQGTGA. On this clone: Its antigen is as yet unknown.

Here immunoSEQ multiplex PCR was the method, and the copy in TCRdb shows in-frame clones only, minus some. This repertoire shows around 170,000 clones, 87% found once; its top ten account for approximately 6%. Findings of the study overall: There was reportedly substantial breadth in spike-specific CD8+ and CD4+ T cell responses after vaccination. Quantification of TCR breadth and depth may have yielded underestimates of total T cell responses.

Sequenced material: peripheral blood, taken after recovery from COVID-19. The source is a human donor who had recovered from COVID-19. This chain connects TRBV7-3 to TRBJ2-7; 8 positions match TRBD1. The CDR3 DNA reads TGTGCCAGCAGCCCAGACAGGGGTGTATCCAGGCAGTACTTC. Its protein product is CASSPDRGVSRQYF. The full variable domain, rest sourced from reference TRBV7-3 and TRBJ2-7, is GAGVSQTPSNKVTEKGKYVELRCDPISGHTALYWYRQSLGQGPEFLIYFQGTGAADDSGLPNDRFFAVRPEGSVSTLKIQRTERGDSAVYLCASSPDRGVSRQYFGPGTRLTVT.